This TCR beta chain was sequenced in a study of blood T cell repertoires in COVID-19. The data were produced by immunoSEQ multiplex PCR, yet TCRdb's version contains in-frame clones alone and is incomplete. This sample yields fewer than 80,000 clones, of which about 74% are seen a single time; 28% belongs to the top ten. V dropped 0 bases and J dropped 4 bases, with 23 bases sitting between them. Germline CDR1 is SGDLS and CDR2 is YYNGEE. The CDR3 spans 19 residues. The chain is built from TRBV9 and TRBJ2-1; D possibly corresponds to TRBD2 (7 bases). The material sequenced was peripheral blood. This sequence was found in an elderly woman with acute or convalescent COVID-19. The CDR3 loop reads CASSVAELRGRGLYNEQFF. The DNA for the CDR3 is TGTGCCAGCAGCGTAGCCGAACTCCGAGGGCGGGGGCTTTACAATGAGCAGTTCTTC.